The TCR beta chain under discussion was sequenced for a study of T cell responses to AZD1222 COVID-19 vaccine. Trimming left V 6 bases short and J 3 bases short, with 13 bases between. CDR1 is SGHTA and CDR2 is FQGNSA in the germline V gene. CDR3 length: 14 residues. TCRdb keeps only in-frame clones here, not all; method: immunoSEQ multiplex PCR. The sample carries approximately 100,000 clones, approximately 93% recorded once. The sample was peripheral blood, taken on day 0 of AZD1222 vaccination. The TCR originated in an adult in good health. The chain employs TRBV7-2 and TRBJ2-3; possible D gene TRBD1, 6 bases. CDR3 bases: TGTGCCAGCAGTTACAGGGTAGGGACAGATACGCAGTATTTT. Protein: CASSYRVGTDTQYF.